The 10 T cell receptor beta chains listed next were all sequenced from one sample in a study of identical twins. TCRdb re-analysed the 5' RACE reads in MiXCR, keeping a single row per CDR3 protein. The sample records 500,000 to 650,000 distinct CDR3 sequences, roughly 7.1% being singletons. These data were also reused for a study on yellow fever vaccine responses in identical twins.

Sequencing used PBMCs. The receptors were sampled from a woman younger than 30 in good health.

This clonotype was detected ten times or more. This chain uses TRBV24-1 with TRBJ2-1; 12 nucleotides line up with TRBD2. The germline gives CDR1 KGHDR, CDR2 SFDVKD. V dropped 4 bases and J dropped 9; count of bases not matched to a gene: 6. The CDR3 has 15 residues. The DNA of the CDR3 is TGTGCCACCAGTGACCATGGACTAGCGGGACCTGAGCAGTTCTTC. Translating it yields CATSDHGLAGPEQFF.

In its sample, this clonotype was seen a few times. The chain has TRBV20-1 and TRBJ2-1; a possible D gene is TRBD1 (6 bases). The CDR3 length is 13 residues. V was clipped by 4 bases and J by 8 bases, with 15 bases between them. Germline assignment: CDR1 DFQATT and CDR2 SNEGSKA (reference sequence). This CDR3 is CSATGTTNYEQFF. CDR3 coding DNA: TGCAGTGCTACCGGGACAACCAACTATGAGCAGTTCTTC.

V gene TRBV7-2 combines with J gene TRBJ1-5; D is uncertain. There are 13 residues in the CDR3. Germline V gene lookup returns CDR1 SGHTA and CDR2 FQGNSA. The ends were cut back, 3 bases at V and 9 bases at J, with 12 bases in the middle. The CDR3 region is CASSFSSYGPQHF. The CDR3 DNA sequence: TGTGCCAGCAGCTTCTCCTCCTATGGGCCCCAGCATTTT.

This clonotype was observed a handful of times. The V call is TRBV28, the J call TRBJ2-1; 8 bases fit TRBD2. CDR1 MDHEN and CDR2 SYDVKM come from the germline V gene. With V trimmed by 4 bases and J by 6 bases, 11 bases remained unmatched. The CDR3 sequence is 16 residues long. The CDR3 region is CASSSQLGGGPNEQFF. The CDR3 DNA reads as TGTGCCAGCAGTTCCCAACTCGGGGGGGGGCCCAATGAGCAGTTCTTC.

This clonotype occurred a few times. J is TRBJ1-1 and V is TRBV20-1; perhaps TRBD1 as D (6 bases). This CDR3 has 13 residues. Germline V gives CDR1 DFQATT, CDR2 SNEGSKA (reference sequence). Trimming took 6 bases from V and 5 from J, leaving 16 bases between them. Here the CDR3 reads CSARGSSLTEAFF. CDR3 coding DNA: TGCAGTGCCAGGGGTTCCTCTTTGACTGAAGCTTTCTTT.

This chain links TRBV7-8 with TRBJ1-1; D gene unclear. The length of the CDR3 is 14 residues. V was trimmed by 3 bases and J by 1 base, leaving 9 bases between them. Germline-derived CDR1 and CDR2 are SGHVS and FQNEAQ. CDR3 residues: CASSFPPPNTEAFF. In DNA, the CDR3 is TGTGCCAGCAGCTTTCCCCCTCCGAACACTGAAGCTTTCTTT.

This clonotype was detected many times. The V call is TRBV14, the J call TRBJ2-1; no definite D call. Germline assignment: CDR1 SGHDN and CDR2 FVKESK. V lost 0 bases to trimming and J lost 6 bases, with 15 bases between them. The CDR3 has 16 amino acids. As DNA, the CDR3 is TGTGCCAGCAGCCAAGAGGGGATTCGGTACTTCAATGAGCAGTTCTTC. As protein: CASSQEGIRYFNEQFF. The variable domain in full, completed from reference TRBV14 and TRBJ2-1, reads EAGVTQFPSHSVIEKGQTVTLRCDPISGHDNLYWYRRVMGKEIKFLLHFVKESKQDESGMPNNRFLAERTGGTYSTLKVQPAELEDSGVYFCASSQEGIRYFNEQFFGPGTRLTVL.

The chain couples TRBV7-8 to TRBJ2-3; D is perhaps TRBD1 or TRBD2 (5 bases each). The germline CDR1 and CDR2 sequences are SGHVS and FQNEAQ. This CDR3 contains 17 residues. The V end was cut by 1 base, the J end by 0 bases, with 14 bases between. CDR3 sequence: CASSLDLRGPSTDTQYF. Written as DNA, the CDR3 is TGTGCCAGCAGCTTAGATCTTCGGGGCCCTAGCACAGATACGCAGTATTTT.

The chain recombines TRBV11-2 with TRBJ2-2; tentatively, D is TRBD2 (6 bases). V lost 6 bases and J lost 6, with 11 bases in between. CDR1 is SGHAT, CDR2 FQNNGV, per germline. The CDR3 covers 13 residues. Here the CDR3 reads CASRPGLAGELFF. The CDR3 region has the DNA TGTGCCAGCAGACCGGGACTCGCCGGGGAGCTGTTTTTT.

This clonotype has more than one count but fewer than ten. The chain links TRBV20-1 to TRBJ1-5; possible D gene TRBD1, 6 bases. V was cut by 1 base and J by 3 bases, with 13 bases left in between. This CDR3 has 15 amino acids. CDR1 DFQATT and CDR2 SNEGSKA come from the germline V gene (reference sequence). The CDR3 nucleotides read TGCAGTGCTAGAGGTCCCGACAGGCTCAATCAGCCCCAGCATTTT. It translates to CSARGPDRLNQPQHF.